This is a list of T cell receptor beta chains from one sample in a study of technical replicates of blood from a few donors. Measured with immunoSEQ multiplex PCR; TCRdb has only the in-frame clones, and not every one. The sample lists 90,000 or so clones, 85% to 95% occurring once. The sequencing sample was made of T cells isolated from PBMCs. All receptors derive from a human donor in good health. CDR3s include the opening cysteine and the closing phenylalanine or tryptophan. Each record gives: V gene, J gene, CDR3 length, D gene, CDR3 protein. D genes are given only for firm matches.

V: TRBV30; J: TRBJ2-7; length: 13; D: .; CDR3: CAWRRGDHGEQYF
V: TRBV28; J: TRBJ1-5; length: 13; D: .; CDR3: CASSLDSRSPQHF
V: TRBV7-2; J: TRBJ1-1; length: 15; D: .; CDR3: CASSLRGRGHTEAFF
V: TRBV4-3; J: TRBJ2-7; length: 15; D: TRBD2; CDR3: CASSQGSGSHYEQYF
V: TRBV7-3; J: TRBJ2-3; length: 14; D: TRBD2; CDR3: CASSYSGIADTQYF
V: TRBV9; J: TRBJ2-7; length: 16; D: TRBD2; CDR3: CASSPKAGGGVYEQYF
V: TRBV19; J: TRBJ2-2; length: 16; D: TRBD2; CDR3: CASRKLSGSNTGELFF
V: TRBV5-1; J: TRBJ2-6; length: 16; D: TRBD1; CDR3: CASSYGQGAGANVLTF
V: TRBV7-2; J: TRBJ2-3; length: 12; D: .; CDR3: CASSPSVVGQYF
V: TRBV2; J: TRBJ1-1; length: 13; D: .; CDR3: CASSEIRGTEAFF
V: TRBV5-1; J: TRBJ1-2; length: 18; D: TRBD1; CDR3: CASSFIGQGANGDYGYTF
V: TRBV6-1; J: TRBJ1-1; length: 16; D: TRBD1; CDR3: CASSEQKPGTGGSAFF
V: TRBV10-3; J: TRBJ1-5; length: 17; D: TRBD1; CDR3: CAISDGDRGSGNQPQHF
V: TRBV11-1; J: TRBJ2-7; length: 11; D: .; CDR3: CASSQNYEQYF
V: TRBV19; J: TRBJ1-5; length: 11; D: .; CDR3: CASSIGGPQHF
V: TRBV4-1; J: TRBJ2-2; length: 16; D: .; CDR3: CASRPILASSTGELFF
V: TRBV7-9; J: TRBJ1-1; length: 15; D: TRBD1; CDR3: CASSLGQGARTEAFF